This T cell receptor (beta chain) was identified in a study of blood T cell repertoires in COVID-19. Looking at the study overall: From the United States, Italy and Spain came samples of acute and convalescent COVID-19. Nucleic acid was either cDNA or gDNA, and it came from T cells, B-cell-depleted T cells, or PBMCs.

Per the study methods: Reference gene primer amplification gave estimated nucleated cell counts. The table came from immunoSEQ multiplex PCR; TCRdb's copy has only in-frame clones and leaves some out. The V and J calls and clone size come from that table; D and trimming were worked out from the DNA. The sample has about 150,000 clones, roughly 82% seen once. Deletions cut 0 bases from V and 4 bases from J, with 16 bases between. Looked up from germline, CDR1 is SGHAT and CDR2 is FQNNGV. CDR3 length: 18 amino acids. This TCR came from a woman between 45 and 60 years old in a cohort sampled during active or convalescent COVID-19. The sample comprised peripheral blood. This rearrangement joins TRBV11-2 to TRBJ2-6; D may be TRBD2 (6 bases). The chain's CDR3 is CASSLEASATRGANVLTF. The DNA of the CDR3 is TGTGCCAGCAGCTTAGAGGCTAGCGCGACCCGAGGGGCCAACGTCCTGACTTTC.